The entry below gives a single T cell receptor (beta chain) sequence along with its context. The antigen is undetermined. V dropped 2 bases and J dropped 5 bases, with 7 bases sitting between them. CDR3 length equals 13 residues. CDR1 SGHNT and CDR2 YENEEA come from the germline V gene. PCR employed 60 Vbeta and 13 Jbeta primers. The protocol was immunoSEQ multiplex PCR, while the TCRdb copy is restricted to in-frame clones and leaves out a portion. The sample includes 75,000 to 100,000 clones, 70% to 80% of them seen just once. The data belong to a study of cytomegalovirus exposure and HLA in healthy donors. Study-wide context: The study's early data release held around 85 million unique TCRs from HLA-typed donors. Study-wide results and caveats: Analysis performed later showed TCR beta chains linked to HLA being more clonally expanded than equally common others. Rates of TCR association differed by HLA locus in a later analysis, with DRB1 highest and HLA-C lowest.

The sequence was collected from a man aged 55 to 69 in good health and CMV-seronegative. This chain uses TRBV11-3 with TRBJ2-1; unclear D gene. The sample consisted of PBMCs. This CDR3 reads CASSLLVDNEQFF. DNA of the CDR3: TGTGCCAGCAGCTTACTAGTGGACAATGAGCAGTTCTTC. Full variable domain (remainder filled in from reference TRBV11-3 and TRBJ2-1): EAGVVQSPRYKIIEKKQPVAFWCNPISGHNTLYWYLQNLGQGPELLIRYENEEAVDDSQLPKDRFSAERLKGVDSTLKIQPAELGDSAVYLCASSLLVDNEQFFGPGTRLTVL.